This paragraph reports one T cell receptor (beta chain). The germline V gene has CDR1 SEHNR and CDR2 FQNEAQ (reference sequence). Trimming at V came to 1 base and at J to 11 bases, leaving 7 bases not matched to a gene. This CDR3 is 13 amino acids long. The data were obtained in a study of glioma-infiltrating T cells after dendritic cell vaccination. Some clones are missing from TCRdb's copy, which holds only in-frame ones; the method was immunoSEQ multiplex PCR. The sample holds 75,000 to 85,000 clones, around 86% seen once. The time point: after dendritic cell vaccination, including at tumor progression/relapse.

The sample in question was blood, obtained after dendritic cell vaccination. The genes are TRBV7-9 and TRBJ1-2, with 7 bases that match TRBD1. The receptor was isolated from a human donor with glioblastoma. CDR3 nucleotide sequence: TGTGCCAGCAGCTTAGACGGGACAGATAGGTACACCTTC. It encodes CASSLDGTDRYTF.